The 17 T cell receptor beta chains presented below share a single source sample, sequenced in a study of blood T cell repertoires in COVID-19. Sequencing was performed with immunoSEQ multiplex PCR; in TCRdb, only in-frame clones are kept and a portion is missing. The table shows a few hundred thousand clones, with about nine tenths occurring only once. Sequencing was performed on peripheral blood. Every receptor here comes from a man in his sixties with acute or convalescent COVID-19.

The V and J genes are TRBV6-6 and TRBJ1-2; D is possibly TRBD1 (6 bases). The CDR3 is made up of 15 amino acids. The V gene's germline CDR1 is MNHNY and CDR2 SVGAGI (reference sequence). V was clipped by 5 bases and J by 4 bases, with 17 bases between them. The CDR3 bases are TGTGCCAGCAGTCCCAACAGGGAGGGGGTCTATGGCTACACCTTC. Translating gives CASSPNREGVYGYTF.

The chain carries TRBV5-1 and TRBJ1-1; 10 bases fit TRBD1. The J segment lost 7 bases and the V segment lost 4 bases, leaving 13 bases of the junction unmatched. Germline V gives CDR1 SGHRS, CDR2 YFSETQ. CDR3 length: 16 amino acids. The CDR3, as DNA: TGCGCCAGCAGCCTTGGACAGGGGGGCTTAGCTAGTGAAGCTTTCTTT. Residues: CASSLGQGGLASEAFF. The complete variable domain, with remaining parts taken from reference TRBV5-1 and TRBJ1-1, reads KAGVTQTPRYLIKTRGQQVTLSCSPISGHRSVSWYQQTPGQGLQFLFEYFSETQRNKGNFPGRFSGRQFSNSRSEMNVSTLELGDSALYLCASSLGQGGLASEAFFGQGTRLTVV.

This chain joins TRBV28 and TRBJ1-5; possibly TRBD1 for D (5 bases). The CDR3 covers 18 residues. V gave up 4 bases and J gave up 2 bases, with 21 bases separating them. The germline CDR1 and CDR2 sequences are MDHEN and SYDVKM. In DNA, the CDR3 is TGTGCCAGCAGTTCCGGGGGGTGGGGTCAAGGAGGCAATCAGCCCCAGCATTTT. It yields the protein CASSSGGWGQGGNQPQHF.

This chain uses TRBV10-3 with TRBJ2-1; no clear D gene. CDR3 size: 14 residues. The germline V and J ends were trimmed by 2 bases and 4 bases, with 9 bases remaining between them. CDR1 and CDR2 (germline): ENHRY, SYGVKD. Here the CDR3 reads CAISEGDLYNEQFF. In DNA form, the CDR3 reads TGTGCCATCAGTGAGGGCGACTTATACAATGAGCAGTTCTTC.

This clone has only a few counts. The gene calls are TRBV9 and TRBJ1-4, with D unclear. V dropped 7 bases and J dropped 6 bases, with 13 bases sitting between them. CDR1 and CDR2 from the germline V gene are SGDLS and YYNGEE. CDR3 length: 13 residues. CDR3 nucleotide sequence: TGTGCCAGCGCGCGGAGGGAGGATGAAAAACTGTTTTTT. This gives the protein CASARREDEKLFF.

The chain combines TRBV19 with TRBJ1-1; D not resolved. The CDR3 totals 12 residues. From germline, CDR1 is LNHDA and CDR2 SQIVND (reference sequence). Trimming shortened V by 1 base and J by 5 bases, and 5 bases separated the two germline ends. CDR3 region: CASSIGSTEAFF. The CDR3 nucleotides are TGTGCCAGTAGTATAGGGAGTACTGAAGCTTTCTTT.

The chain links TRBV5-6 to TRBJ2-7; 7 nucleotides line up with TRBD2. CDR3 length equals 16 residues. Per germline, CDR1 SGHDT and CDR2 YYEEEE. Trimming took 0 bases from V and 1 from J; bases not matched to a gene: 7. This CDR3 is CASSLGPPGLSYEQYF. CDR3 nucleotides: TGTGCCAGCAGCTTGGGGCCTCCGGGACTATCCTACGAGCAGTACTTC. The full variable domain, in which reference TRBV5-6 and TRBJ2-7 provide the parts outside the CDR3, is DAGVTQSPTHLIKTRGQQVTLRCSPKSGHDTVSWYQQALGQGPQFIFQYYEEEERQRGNFPDRFSGHQFPNYSSELNVNALLLGDSALYLCASSLGPPGLSYEQYFGPGTRLTVT.

The rearrangement uses TRBV24-1 and TRBJ1-1, with 7 bases fitting TRBD1. The CDR3 extends over 14 amino acids. Germline lookup yields CDR1 KGHDR and CDR2 SFDVKD. V shed 7 bases and J 4 bases; nucleotides not matched to a gene: 8. The CDR3 nucleotides are TGTGCCACCAGGGAGACAGGGAAAGGCACTGAAGCTTTCTTT. The encoded protein is CATRETGKGTEAFF.

This clone is a singleton in its sample. V usage is TRBV19 and J usage is TRBJ2-2; perhaps TRBD2 as D (6 bases). This CDR3 is built from 14 residues. The germline CDR1 and CDR2 sequences are LNHDA and SQIVND (reference sequence). V was pared by 3 bases and J by 4 bases, with 9 bases between. The CDR3 protein is CASSIRGSTGELFF. CDR3 in DNA: TGTGCCAGTAGTATCCGGGGGAGCACCGGGGAGCTGTTTTTT.

The chain recombines TRBV2 with TRBJ2-7, with D tentatively TRBD1 (6 bases). In germline, CDR1 is SNHLY, CDR2 FYNNEI. Trimming pared 5 bases from V and 0 bases from J, leaving 17 bases between. The CDR3 is made up of 16 amino acids. In nucleotides, the CDR3 is TGTGCCAGCAGTAAAGGTGTGGGGACATCCTCCTACGAGCAGTACTTC. Translated, it gives CASSKGVGTSSYEQYF.

The chain combines TRBV6-2 or TRBV6-3 with TRBJ2-1, with 8 bases fitting TRBD2. There are 14 residues in the CDR3. J lost 9 bases, V lost 5 bases, and 9 bases had no gene match. Germline assignment: CDR1 MNHEY and CDR2 SVGEGT. CDR3 coding DNA: TGTGCCAGCAGTCCCGGGACTAGGGCTGGTGAGCAGTTCTTC. This gives the protein CASSPGTRAGEQFF.

The J gene is TRBJ2-7, the V gene TRBV11-2; D is perhaps TRBD1 (5 bases). The CDR3 runs 13 residues. Germline CDR1 and CDR2: SGHAT and FQNNGV. V was shortened by 3 bases and J by 2 bases, with 8 bases between the two germline ends. In DNA form, the CDR3 reads TGTGCCAGCAGCTTCGCCAGGGCCTACGAGCAGTACTTC. It yields the protein CASSFARAYEQYF.

This chain's CDR3 is CASSPSGVNTEAFF. CDR3 DNA: TGTGCCAGCAGCCCGTCCGGGGTGAACACTGAAGCTTTCTTT. The chain recombines TRBV9 with TRBJ1-1; D uncertain. CDR3 length: 14 residues. V was cut by 4 bases and J by 0 bases, with 10 bases left in between. CDR1 is SGDLS and CDR2 is YYNGEE in the germline V gene.

The V gene is TRBV5-4, the J gene TRBJ2-7, with a weak D call TRBD2 (6 bases). The CDR3 is 16 residues long. The germline V gene encodes CDR1 SGHNT and CDR2 YYREEE (reference sequence). Trimming took off 4 bases at V and 0 bases at J, with 17 bases between the two ends. The CDR3: CASSPEPQRASYEQYF. The CDR3 DNA follows: TGTGCCAGCAGCCCGGAACCCCAGCGGGCCTCCTACGAGCAGTACTTC.

This chain links TRBV21-1 with TRBJ1-4; whether TRBD1, the table's D call, matches the DNA was not checked. TRBV21-1 is annotated as a pseudogene. CDR3 length: 19 amino acids. CDR3 DNA sequence: TGTGCCAGCAGCCCCCAACCGGGACAAAATGGAGCAACTAATGAAAAACTGTTTTTT. Protein sequence: CASSPQPGQNGATNEKLFF.

This chain uses TRBV7-9 with TRBJ2-2; maybe TRBD2 (6 bases). Germline V gives CDR1 SEHNR, CDR2 FQNEAQ (reference sequence). The CDR3 loop spans 14 amino acids. The germline V and J ends were trimmed by 2 bases and 11 bases, with 15 bases remaining between them. The CDR3 loop reads CASSLSGTALELFF. CDR3 DNA: TGTGCCAGCAGCTTATCCGGGACTGCTCTCGAGCTGTTTTTT.

CDR3 in DNA: TGTGCCAGCAGCTTAGCGCTGAGACTAGCGGCTGACTCCTACGAGCAGTACTTC. Translated: CASSLALRLAADSYEQYF. The rearrangement joins TRBV7-2 to TRBJ2-7; 9 nucleotides align to TRBD2. This CDR3 has 18 residues. V dropped 0 bases and J dropped 0; count of bases not matched to a gene: 9. CDR1 and CDR2 from the germline V gene are SGHTA and FQGNSA.